This T cell receptor beta chain was found in a study of blood T cells in healthy people across ages. Combining a sample-barcoded 5' primer with a J-beta primer mix, a second PCR ran for 7 to 11 cycles. Template switching added a 12-random-nucleotide identifier to every cDNA molecule. TCRdb re-called the 5' RACE reads with MiXCR, one entry per CDR3 protein. This table holds about 930,000 distinct CDR3 sequences, 29% found once. This CDR3 region has 16 residues. Per germline, CDR1 LNHNV and CDR2 YYDKDF (reference sequence). In addition, the sample was reused for a study of T cells of mothers and their children.

This sequence was found in a woman between 35 and 50 years old in good health. V gene TRBV15 combines with J gene TRBJ2-1; D might be TRBD1 (6 bases). TRBJ2-7 explains the end of the DNA better; the J call may be wrong. The sample consisted of blood. CDR3 residues: CATSRQAISSYNEQYF. CDR3 sequence (DNA): TGTGCCACCTCGAGACAGGCTATAAGCTCCTACAATGAGCAGTACTTC.